These 16 T cell receptor beta chains originate from one sample sequenced in a study of blood T cells in healthy people across ages. Primers used in a second PCR of about 6 to 11 cycles were a sample-barcoded 5' primer and a J-beta primer mix. TCRdb re-called the 5' RACE reads through MiXCR, storing one row per CDR3 protein. This table has approximately 800,000 distinct CDR3 sequences, roughly 64% appearing once. Sequencing was carried out using blood. The source of these receptors is a man aged 25-40 years in good health.

As DNA, the CDR3 is TGCAGCGCTCCCGGGACAGGGGTTAATGGCTACACCTTC. Translation: CSAPGTGVNGYTF. V and J are TRBV29-1 and TRBJ1-2; TRBD1 agrees at 10 bases. CDR1 and CDR2 (germline): SQVTM, ANQGSEA. Losses at the gene ends were 7 bases for V and 6 bases for J; bases not matched to a gene: 8. The CDR3 loop spans 13 amino acids. Looking up the rest from reference TRBV29-1 and TRBJ1-2 gives the full variable domain: SAVISQKPSRDICQRGTSLTIQCQVDSQVTMMFWYRQQPGQSLTLIATANQGSEATYESGFVIDKFPISRPNLTFSTLTVSNMSPEDSSIYLCSAPGTGVNGYTFGSGTRLTVV.

This clonotype is a singleton in its sample. The chain joins TRBV6-5 to TRBJ2-5; D remains unclear. Trimming removed 5 bases at V and 5 bases at J, with 15 bases between. This CDR3 has 14 residues. In germline, CDR1 is MNHEY, CDR2 SVGAGI. CDR3 residues: CASSTRAPGETQYF. CDR3 nucleotides: TGTGCCAGCAGTACCCGGGCGCCAGGCGAGACCCAGTACTTC.

With regard to this clonotype: One junction end does not reproduce the germline sequence, and a read error may be involved. V and J are TRBV20-1 and TRBJ2-3, with 7 nucleotides matching TRBD1. There are 15 residues in the CDR3. CDR1 and CDR2 from the germline V gene are DFQATT and SNEGSKA (reference sequence). The CDR3 is CSASPPLGGTDTQYF. In nucleotides, the CDR3 is TGCAGTGCCTCACCCCCCTTAGGGGGCACGGATACGCAGTATTTT.

There are a few counts of this clonotype. The rearrangement links TRBV20-1 to TRBJ1-2; D ambiguous. Germline lookup yields CDR1 DFQATT and CDR2 SNEGSKA (reference sequence). CDR3 length: 13 residues. Trimming cost V 5 bases and J 2 bases, with 12 bases left between them. The CDR3 DNA sequence: TGCAGTGCTCCTCAGGTGAACAACTATGGCTACACCTTC. Residues: CSAPQVNNYGYTF.

This sequence joins TRBV5-6 and TRBJ2-4, with TRBD1 matching over 7 bases. Matching the DNA end better, TRBJ2-1 makes the J call doubtful. There are 15 residues in the CDR3. Germline V gives CDR1 SGHDT, CDR2 YYEEEE. The CDR3 DNA reads TGTGCCAGCAGCGGGGACAGATACCCGAGGCGTGAGCAGTTCTTC. This translates into CASSGDRYPRREQFF.

This chain connects TRBV7-9 to TRBJ2-2; TRBD2 aligns across 7 bases. The CDR3 runs 16 residues. Germline CDR1 is SEHNR and CDR2 is FQNEAQ (reference sequence). J was trimmed by 10 bases and V by 3 bases; bases with no gene match: 14. The CDR3 DNA reads as TGTGCCAGCAGCTTGCTCACTAGCGTATCACCGGAGGAGCTGTTTTTT. Protein: CASSLLTSVSPEELFF. Looking up the rest from reference TRBV7-9 and TRBJ2-2 gives the full variable domain: DTGVSQNPRHKITKRGQNVTFRCDPISEHNRLYWYRQTLGQGPEFLTYFQNEAQLEKSRLLSDRFSAERPKGSFSTLEIQRTEQGDSAMYLCASSLLTSVSPEELFFGEGSRLTVL.

The rearrangement links TRBV20-1 to TRBJ1-2, with D unclear. V was clipped by 0 bases and J by 4 bases, with 12 bases between them. Germline CDR1 DFQATT, CDR2 SNEGSKA (reference sequence). CDR3 length: 14 residues. The CDR3 loop is CSARDMGMGYGYTF. CDR3 DNA sequence: TGCAGTGCTAGAGACATGGGGATGGGCTATGGCTACACCTTC.

The chain uses TRBV27 and TRBJ2-3; no definite D call. CDR1 MNHEY and CDR2 SMNVEV come from the germline V gene (reference sequence). V dropped 3 bases and J dropped 2 bases, with 9 bases sitting between them. The CDR3 is made up of 14 amino acids. Here the CDR3 DNA reads TGTGCCAGCAGTTTGACGAGTTCCACAGATACGCAGTATTTT. As protein: CASSLTSSTDTQYF.

The chain combines TRBV30 with TRBJ2-4; no reliable D call. This CDR3 is built from 11 residues. Germline CDR1 GTSNPN, CDR2 SVGIG (reference sequence). The V end lost 3 bases, the J end lost 8 bases, and 8 bases lay between the germline ends. The CDR3 coding sequence is TGTGCCTGGAGCTCCCGGGACATTCAGTACTTC. Its translation is CAWSSRDIQYF.

As regards this clonotype: This may come from a read error, since a much larger clone is one base off. The chain couples TRBV20-1 to TRBJ2-5; TRBD1 matches at 8 bases. There are 14 residues in the CDR3. The germline V gene has CDR1 DFQATT and CDR2 SNEGSKA (reference sequence). V dropped 5 bases and J dropped 4; count of bases not matched to a gene: 9. CDR3 protein: CSALKDRERETQYF. CDR3 DNA sequence: TGCAGTGCTCTAAAGGACAGGGAACGAGAGACCCAGTACTTC.

The chain employs TRBV6-5 and TRBJ1-2, with 8 nucleotides matching TRBD1. The germline V gene has CDR1 MNHEY and CDR2 SVGAGI. The ends lost 2 bases at V and 4 bases at J; junction bases unmatched: 9. The CDR3 is made up of 16 amino acids. The CDR3 sequence: CASSYQTGDGSYGYTF. CDR3 DNA sequence: TGTGCCAGCAGTTACCAGACAGGGGATGGAAGCTATGGCTACACCTTC.

The CDR3 reads CATRLAGGLGEQFF. The DNA of the CDR3 is TGTGCCACCAGACTAGCGGGAGGGCTTGGTGAGCAGTTCTTC. V gene TRBV15 combines with J gene TRBJ2-1, with TRBD2 identical over 13 bases. Per germline, CDR1 LNHNV and CDR2 YYDKDF (reference sequence). The CDR3 consists of 14 residues. Trimming took 6 bases from V and 9 from J; bases not matched to a gene: 5.

The rearrangement uses TRBV29-1 and TRBJ2-1; 7 bases agree with TRBD2. The J call may be in error: the DNA end matches TRBJ2-7 better. The germline V gene encodes CDR1 SQVTM and CDR2 ANQGSEA. This CDR3 has 14 amino acids. CDR3 residues: CSVGGGDYRVEQYF. CDR3 bases: TGCAGCGTGGGTGGGGGGGACTACCGAGTCGAGCAGTACTTC.

The chain recombines TRBV20-1 with TRBJ2-5; possibly TRBD1 or TRBD2 for D (5 bases each). The CDR3 has 14 amino acids. V lost 4 bases, J lost 0 bases, and 12 bases lay in between. Germline loops: CDR1 DFQATT, CDR2 SNEGSKA (reference sequence). The CDR3 bases are TGCAGTGCTAACAAACTAGGGGACCAAGAGACCCAGTACTTC. Protein: CSANKLGDQETQYF.

This clonotype was counted between two and nine times. This chain joins TRBV4-3 and TRBJ1-2; 11 bases agree with TRBD1. Losses at the gene ends were 0 bases for V and 7 bases for J; bases not matched to a gene: 7. Germline V lookup: CDR1 LGHNA, CDR2 YSLEER. This CDR3 has 16 residues. The DNA of the CDR3 is TGCGCCAGCAGCCAAGAACCTAGGACAGGGGGCGTTGGCTACACCTTC. Its translation: CASSQEPRTGGVGYTF.

The rearrangement uses TRBV2 and TRBJ2-5, with 8 bases matching TRBD1. This CDR3 is built from 15 residues. CDR1 and CDR2 (germline): SNHLY, FYNNEI. J gave up 4 bases and V 4 bases, and 8 bases lay outside the gene matches. CDR3 in amino acids: CASSANRGARETQYF. CDR3 DNA sequence: TGTGCCAGCAGTGCTAACAGGGGGGCAAGAGAGACCCAGTACTTC.